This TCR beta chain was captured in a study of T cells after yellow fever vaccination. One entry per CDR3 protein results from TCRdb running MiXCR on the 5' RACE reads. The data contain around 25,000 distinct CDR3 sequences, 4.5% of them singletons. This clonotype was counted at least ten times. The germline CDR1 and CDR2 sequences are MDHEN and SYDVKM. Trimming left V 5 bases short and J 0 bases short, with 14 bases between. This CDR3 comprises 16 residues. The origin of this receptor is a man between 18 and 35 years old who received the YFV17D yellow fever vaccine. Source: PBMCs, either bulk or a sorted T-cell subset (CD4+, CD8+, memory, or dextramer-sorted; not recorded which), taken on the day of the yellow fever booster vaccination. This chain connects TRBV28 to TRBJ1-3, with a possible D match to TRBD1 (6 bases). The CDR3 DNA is TGTGCCAGCAGTGAGGGGGGTGGAGCCTCTGGAAACACCATATATTTT. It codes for CASSEGGGASGNTIYF.